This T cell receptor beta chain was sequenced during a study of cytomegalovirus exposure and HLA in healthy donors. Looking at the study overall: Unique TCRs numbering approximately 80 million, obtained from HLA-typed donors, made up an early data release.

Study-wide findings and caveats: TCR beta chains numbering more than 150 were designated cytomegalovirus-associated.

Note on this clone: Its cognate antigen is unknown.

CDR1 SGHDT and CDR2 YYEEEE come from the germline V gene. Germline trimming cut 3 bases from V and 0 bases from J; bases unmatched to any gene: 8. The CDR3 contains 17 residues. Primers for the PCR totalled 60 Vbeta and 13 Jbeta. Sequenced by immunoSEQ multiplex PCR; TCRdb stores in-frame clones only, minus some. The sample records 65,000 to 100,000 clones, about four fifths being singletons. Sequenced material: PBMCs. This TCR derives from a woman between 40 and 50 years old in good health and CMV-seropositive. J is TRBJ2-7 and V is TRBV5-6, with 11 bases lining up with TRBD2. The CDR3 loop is CASSSLAGVQSSYEQYF. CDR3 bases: TGTGCCAGCAGCTCACTAGCGGGAGTCCAAAGCTCCTACGAGCAGTACTTC.